Below are 19 T cell receptor beta chains sequenced from a single sample in a study of cytomegalovirus exposure and HLA in healthy donors. Vbeta (60) and Jbeta (13) primers were used in the PCR. Generated by immunoSEQ multiplex PCR, the TCRdb table keeps only in-frame clones and is missing some. The sample contains fewer than 250,000 clones, about nine tenths of which appear only once. Sequenced: PBMCs. The origin of the receptors is a boy aged 2 to 10 in good health and CMV-seronegative.

The J gene is TRBJ1-6, the V gene TRBV7-9, with 7 bases identical to TRBD1. This CDR3 is 15 amino acids long. CDR1 is SEHNR, CDR2 FQNEAQ, per germline (reference sequence). V was pared by 1 base and J by 6 bases, with 3 bases of the junction left unmatched. CDR3 in DNA: TGTGCCAGCAGCTTAGTGGGACAGACTAATTCACCCCTCCACTTT. It yields the protein CASSLVGQTNSPLHF.

The chain joins TRBV27 to TRBJ1-1; 7 bases are a match to TRBD1. The CDR3 has 15 amino acids. The germline V gene has CDR1 MNHEY and CDR2 SMNVEV (reference sequence). The V and J ends lost 4 bases and 0 bases, in that order; junction bases with no gene match: 5. Here the CDR3 reads CASSSGDSLNTEAFF. The CDR3 nucleotides are TGTGCCAGCAGTTCGGGGGACAGCCTGAACACTGAAGCTTTCTTT.

The chain links TRBV18 to TRBJ1-1, with 8 bases that match TRBD1. Germline CDR1 is KGHSH and CDR2 is LQKENI. CDR3 size: 16 residues. Losses at the gene ends were 3 bases for V and 3 bases for J; bases not matched to a gene: 9. CDR3 nucleotides: TGTGCCAGCTCACCTAGACCTTCAGGGGGCGACACTGAAGCTTTCTTT. Translated, it gives CASSPRPSGGDTEAFF.

The rearrangement links TRBV5-1 to TRBJ2-1; 14 bases are a match to TRBD2. The CDR3 contains 14 residues. J was trimmed by 7 bases and V by 4 bases; bases with no gene match: 1. Per germline, CDR1 SGHRS and CDR2 YFSETQ. This CDR3 is CASSRLAGGNEQFF. The CDR3 nucleotides are TGCGCCAGCAGCAGACTAGCGGGAGGGAATGAGCAGTTCTTC. Together with reference TRBV5-1 and TRBJ2-1, the CDR3 gives the full variable domain: KAGVTQTPRYLIKTRGQQVTLSCSPISGHRSVSWYQQTPGQGLQFLFEYFSETQRNKGNFPGRFSGRQFSNSRSEMNVSTLELGDSALYLCASSRLAGGNEQFFGPGTRLTVL.

V usage is TRBV29-1 and J usage is TRBJ1-5, with D possibly matching TRBD1 (6 bases). Germline V gene data show CDR1 as SQVTM and CDR2 as ANQGSEA. The CDR3 sequence is 14 residues long. Trimming removed 4 bases from V and 0 bases from J, with 10 bases in between. The CDR3: CSVGGRHSNQPQHF. The DNA of the CDR3 is TGCAGCGTTGGGGGGCGCCATAGCAATCAGCCCCAGCATTTT.

The V call is TRBV5-5, the J call TRBJ2-1; 7 bases agree with TRBD2. Germline V gene data show CDR1 as SGHKS and CDR2 as YYEKEE (reference sequence). Losses at the gene ends were 1 base for V and 2 bases for J; bases not matched to a gene: 3. The CDR3 covers 15 residues. The CDR3 DNA follows: TGTGCCAGCAGCTTGAGCGGGGACCCCTACAATGAGCAGTTCTTC. Its translation: CASSLSGDPYNEQFF.

V gene TRBV25-1 combines with J gene TRBJ1-1; D unclear. Trimming left V 9 bases short and J 4 bases short, with 9 bases between. CDR1 is MGHDK and CDR2 is SYGVNS in the germline V gene. CDR3 size: 11 residues. The CDR3: CASRYGTEAFF. The CDR3 nucleotides read TGTGCCAGTAGATATGGCACTGAAGCTTTCTTT.

The chain has TRBV28 and TRBJ2-7; 7 bases are a match to TRBD1. V lost 3 bases, J lost 4 bases, and 12 bases stayed unmatched. The CDR3 covers 16 residues. CDR1 is MDHEN and CDR2 is SYDVKM in the germline V gene. In DNA, the CDR3 is TGTGCCAGCAGTTTTCTAGGGGGACAGTTATTTTACGAGCAGTACTTC. Its protein is CASSFLGGQLFYEQYF.

V gene TRBV7-9 combines with J gene TRBJ2-7; TRBD1 is a possible D gene (6 bases). The CDR3 runs 15 residues. Germline values: CDR1 SEHNR, CDR2 FQNEAQ (reference sequence). Trimming cost V 5 bases and J 2 bases, with 16 bases left between them. CDR3 amino acids: CASSPPKQGPYEQYF. The CDR3 bases are TGTGCCAGCAGCCCCCCCAAGCAGGGGCCCTACGAGCAGTACTTC.

The V gene is TRBV28, the J gene TRBJ1-5; the match to TRBD1 covers 9 bases. V lost 6 bases to trimming and J lost 3 bases; unmatched junction nucleotides: 15. This CDR3 has 18 residues. From germline, CDR1 is MDHEN and CDR2 SYDVKM. Here the CDR3 DNA reads TGTGCCAGCAGGAACACACCTGGGACAGGGATCCTCAATCAGCCCCAGCATTTT. Amino acid sequence: CASRNTPGTGILNQPQHF.

This rearrangement joins TRBV6-1 to TRBJ2-2; 9 bases are a match to TRBD1. With 11 bases clipped from V and 6 bases from J, the junction kept 7 bases outside the gene matches. CDR1 is MNHNS, CDR2 SASEGT, per germline. There are 13 residues in the CDR3. This chain's CDR3 is CAATGGVSGELFF. Written as DNA, the CDR3 is TGTGCCGCCACAGGGGGCGTATCCGGGGAGCTGTTTTTT.

The chain employs TRBV27 and TRBJ2-7; 7 bases match TRBD1. J was trimmed by 2 bases and V by 6 bases; bases with no gene match: 7. The germline V gene encodes CDR1 MNHEY and CDR2 SMNVEV (reference sequence). The CDR3 length is 14 residues. CDR3 DNA: TGTGCCAGCAGCTCGACAGGGCAGGCCTACGAGCAGTACTTC. Its protein product is CASSSTGQAYEQYF.

The chain recombines TRBV5-6 with TRBJ1-3; D not resolved. The CDR3 runs to 15 residues. CDR1 is SGHDT, CDR2 YYEEEE, per germline. Trimming pared 0 bases from V and 0 bases from J, leaving 7 bases between. The CDR3 DNA is TGTGCCAGCAGCTTGGCCGGTTTCTCTGGAAACACCATATATTTT. Amino acid sequence: CASSLAGFSGNTIYF.

About this clone: The sample holds other DNA sequences that translate to the same CDR3. CDR3 sequence reads: CSVQGMNTEAFF. The CDR3 DNA follows: TGCAGCGTACAGGGAATGAACACTGAAGCTTTCTTT. V is TRBV29-1 and J is TRBJ1-1, with D perhaps TRBD1 (6 bases). Germline V gives CDR1 SQVTM, CDR2 ANQGSEA. The CDR3 has 12 residues. V was pared by 6 bases and J by 0 bases, with 8 bases between. Together with reference TRBV29-1 and TRBJ1-1, the CDR3 gives the full variable domain: SAVISQKPSRDICQRGTSLTIQCQVDSQVTMMFWYRQQPGQSLTLIATANQGSEATYESGFVIDKFPISRPNLTFSTLTVSNMSPEDSSIYLCSVQGMNTEAFFGQGTRLTVV.

The J gene is TRBJ1-2, the V gene TRBV5-8; TRBD1 agrees at 7 bases. V shed 9 bases, J shed 4 bases, and the junction held 15 bases outside the gene matches. The germline gives CDR1 SGHTS, CDR2 YDEGEE. The CDR3 has 15 amino acids. DNA of the CDR3: TGTGCCACACTCCCCCGAGGCGGGACAGTCTATGGCTACACCTTC. Protein: CATLPRGGTVYGYTF.

With respect to this clone: An end of the junction does not agree with germline; a read error may underlie this. Other DNA sequences from this sample encode an identical CDR3 as well. The genes are TRBV5-1 and TRBJ2-3; TRBD1 matches 12 bases. This CDR3 is 16 amino acids long. Germline loops: CDR1 SGHRS, CDR2 YFSETQ. CDR3: CASSLGGQGAIDTQYF. Here the CDR3 DNA reads TGCGCCAGCAGCTTGGGGGGACAGGGGGCAATAGATACGCAGTACTTT.

The genes are TRBV9 and TRBJ2-1; TRBD1 matches 7 bases. This CDR3 is built from 15 residues. V trimming: 3 bases; J trimming: 7 bases; junction bases outside the gene matches: 10. Germline-derived CDR1 and CDR2 are SGDLS and YYNGEE. The chain's CDR3 is CASSGRDRAGNEQFF. The CDR3 DNA reads TGTGCCAGCAGCGGACGAGACAGGGCTGGGAATGAGCAGTTCTTC. The variable domain in full, with the rest retrieved from reference TRBV9 and TRBJ2-1, is DSGVTQTPKHLITATGQRVTLRCSPRSGDLSVYWYQQSLDQGLQFLIQYYNGEERAKGNILERFSAQQFPDLHSELNLSSLELGDSALYFCASSGRDRAGNEQFFGPGTRLTVL.

This clone was seen a single time. The rearrangement uses TRBV27 and TRBJ2-7; the D gene is possibly TRBD1 (6 bases). V dropped 7 bases and J dropped 2 bases, with 12 bases sitting between them. The CDR3 extends over 13 amino acids. From germline, CDR1 is MNHEY and CDR2 SMNVEV (reference sequence). The DNA of the CDR3 is TGTGCCAGCACCGACAGGAACACCTACGAGCAGTACTTC. Translation: CASTDRNTYEQYF.

The chain links TRBV2 to TRBJ2-7; 15 nucleotides match TRBD2. The CDR3 loop spans 19 amino acids. CDR1 and CDR2 from the germline V gene are SNHLY and FYNNEI. Trimming at V came to 6 bases and at J to 0 bases, leaving 12 bases not matched to a gene. The CDR3 spells CASRGGLAGGLRSSYEQYF. As DNA, the CDR3 is TGTGCCAGCAGGGGGGGACTAGCGGGAGGACTGAGGAGCTCCTACGAGCAGTACTTC.